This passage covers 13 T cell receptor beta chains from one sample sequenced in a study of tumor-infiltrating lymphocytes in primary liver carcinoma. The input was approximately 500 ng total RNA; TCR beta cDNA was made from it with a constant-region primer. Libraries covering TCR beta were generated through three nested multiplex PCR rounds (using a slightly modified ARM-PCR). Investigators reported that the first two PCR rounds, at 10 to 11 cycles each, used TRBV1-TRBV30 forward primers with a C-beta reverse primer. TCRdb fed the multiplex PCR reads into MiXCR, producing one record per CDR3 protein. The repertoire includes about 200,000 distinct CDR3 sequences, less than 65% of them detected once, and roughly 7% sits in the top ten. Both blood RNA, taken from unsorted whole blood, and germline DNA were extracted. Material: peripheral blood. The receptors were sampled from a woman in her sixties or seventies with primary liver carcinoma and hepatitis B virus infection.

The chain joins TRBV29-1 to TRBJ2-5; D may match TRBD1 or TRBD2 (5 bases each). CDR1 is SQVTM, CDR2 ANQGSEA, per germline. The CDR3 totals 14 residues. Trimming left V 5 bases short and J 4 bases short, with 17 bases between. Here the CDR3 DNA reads TGCAGCGTTATCCTAGCAGGGTCTCGAGAGACCCAGTACTTC. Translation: CSVILAGSRETQYF.

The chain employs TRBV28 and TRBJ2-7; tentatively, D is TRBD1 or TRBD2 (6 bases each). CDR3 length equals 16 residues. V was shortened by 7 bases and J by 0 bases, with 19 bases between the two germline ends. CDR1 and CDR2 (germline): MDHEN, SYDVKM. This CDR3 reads CASTHGGQWSSYEQYF. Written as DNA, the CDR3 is TGTGCCAGCACTCATGGGGGGCAGTGGAGCTCCTACGAGCAGTACTTC. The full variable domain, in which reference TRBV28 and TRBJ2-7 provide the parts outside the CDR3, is DVKVTQSSRYLVKRTGEKVFLECVQDMDHENMFWYRQDPGLGLRLIYFSYDVKMKEKGDIPEGYSVSREKKERFSLILESASTNQTSMYLCASTHGGQWSSYEQYFGPGTRLTVT.

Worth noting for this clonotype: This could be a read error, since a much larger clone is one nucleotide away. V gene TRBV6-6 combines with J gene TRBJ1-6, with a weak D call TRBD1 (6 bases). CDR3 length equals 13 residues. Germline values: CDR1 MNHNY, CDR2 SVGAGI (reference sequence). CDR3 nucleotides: TGTGCCAGCAGTACAGGGTGGGATTCACGCCTCCACTTT. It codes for CASSTGWDSRLHF.

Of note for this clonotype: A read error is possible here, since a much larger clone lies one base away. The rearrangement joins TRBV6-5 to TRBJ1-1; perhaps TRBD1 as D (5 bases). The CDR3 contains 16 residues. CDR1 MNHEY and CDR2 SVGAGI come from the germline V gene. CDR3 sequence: CASSFSSGGLNTVAFF. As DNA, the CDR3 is TGTGCCAGCAGTTTTTCCTCGGGGGGACTGAACACTGTAGCTTTCTTT.

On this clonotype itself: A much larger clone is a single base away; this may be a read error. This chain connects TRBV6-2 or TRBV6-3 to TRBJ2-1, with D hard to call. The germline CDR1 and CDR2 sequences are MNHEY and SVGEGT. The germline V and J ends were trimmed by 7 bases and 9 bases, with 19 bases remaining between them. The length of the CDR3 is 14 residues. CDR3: CASITGPVRREQFF. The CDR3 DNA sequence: TGTGCCAGCATCACGGGTCCAGTGAGACGTGAGCAGTTCTTC.

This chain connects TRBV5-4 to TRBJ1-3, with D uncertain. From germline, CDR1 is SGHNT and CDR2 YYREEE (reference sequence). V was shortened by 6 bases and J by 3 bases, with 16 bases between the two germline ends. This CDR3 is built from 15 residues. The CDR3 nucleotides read TGTGCCAGCAATCACAACGGGGTTCGTGGAAACACCATATATTTT. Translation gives CASNHNGVRGNTIYF. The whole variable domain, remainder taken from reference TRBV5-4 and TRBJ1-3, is ETGVTQSPTHLIKTRGQQVTLRCSSQSGHNTVSWYQQALGQGPQFIFQYYREEENGRGNFPPRFSGLQFPNYSSELNVNALELDDSALYLCASNHNGVRGNTIYFGEGSWLTVV.

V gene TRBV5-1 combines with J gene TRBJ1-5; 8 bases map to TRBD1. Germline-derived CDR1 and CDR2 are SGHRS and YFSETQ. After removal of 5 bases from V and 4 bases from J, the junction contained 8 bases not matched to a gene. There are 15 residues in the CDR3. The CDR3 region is CASRQHGDRNQPQHF. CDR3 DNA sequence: TGCGCCAGCAGGCAACACGGGGACAGGAATCAGCCCCAGCATTTT.

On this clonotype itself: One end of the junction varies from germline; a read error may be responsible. The CDR3 sequence: CVSSIETGSGTEAFF. The CDR3 DNA sequence: TGTGTCAGCAGTATCGAGACAGGTTCAGGAACTGAAGCTTTCTTT. This rearrangement joins TRBV6-2 or TRBV6-3 to TRBJ1-1, with D perhaps matching TRBD1 (6 bases). This CDR3 has 15 amino acids. The germline V gene has CDR1 MNHEY and CDR2 SVGEGT.

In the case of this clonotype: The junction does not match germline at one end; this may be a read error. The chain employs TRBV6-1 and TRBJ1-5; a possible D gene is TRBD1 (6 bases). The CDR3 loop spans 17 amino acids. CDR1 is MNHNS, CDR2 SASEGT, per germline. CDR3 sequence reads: CTSGRGRTAVKVRPQHF. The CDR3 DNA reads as TGTACCAGCGGTAGGGGGAGGACAGCCGTTAAGGTTCGGCCCCAGCATTTT.

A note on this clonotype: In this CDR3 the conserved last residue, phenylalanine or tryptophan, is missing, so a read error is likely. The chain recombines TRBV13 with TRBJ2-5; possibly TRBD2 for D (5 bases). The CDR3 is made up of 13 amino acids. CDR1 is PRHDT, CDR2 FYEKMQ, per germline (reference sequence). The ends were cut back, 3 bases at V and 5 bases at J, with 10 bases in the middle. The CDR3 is CASSLVEAETQYS. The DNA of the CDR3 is TGTGCCAGCAGCTTGGTGGAGGCCGAGACCCAGTACTCC.

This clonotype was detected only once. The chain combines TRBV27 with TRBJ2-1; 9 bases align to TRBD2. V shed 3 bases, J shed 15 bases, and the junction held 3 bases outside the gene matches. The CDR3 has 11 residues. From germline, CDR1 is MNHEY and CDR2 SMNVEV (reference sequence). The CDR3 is CASSFGTSLFF. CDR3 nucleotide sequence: TGTGCCAGCAGTTTTGGGACTAGCCTGTTCTTC.

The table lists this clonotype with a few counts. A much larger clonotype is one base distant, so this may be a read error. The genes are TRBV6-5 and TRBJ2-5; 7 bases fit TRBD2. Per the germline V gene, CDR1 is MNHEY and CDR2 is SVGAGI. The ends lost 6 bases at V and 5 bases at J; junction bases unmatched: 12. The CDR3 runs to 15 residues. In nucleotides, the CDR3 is TGTGCCAGCAGCGTTCAAGCGGGGTCACATGAGACCCAGTACTTC. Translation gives CASSVQAGSHETQYF.

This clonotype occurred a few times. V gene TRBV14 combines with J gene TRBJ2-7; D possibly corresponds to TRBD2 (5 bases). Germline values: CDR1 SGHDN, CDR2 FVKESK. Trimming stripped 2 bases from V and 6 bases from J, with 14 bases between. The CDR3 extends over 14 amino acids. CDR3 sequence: CASSQSAGPREQYF. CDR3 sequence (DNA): TGTGCCAGCAGCCAATCTGCGGGTCCCCGCGAGCAGTACTTC.